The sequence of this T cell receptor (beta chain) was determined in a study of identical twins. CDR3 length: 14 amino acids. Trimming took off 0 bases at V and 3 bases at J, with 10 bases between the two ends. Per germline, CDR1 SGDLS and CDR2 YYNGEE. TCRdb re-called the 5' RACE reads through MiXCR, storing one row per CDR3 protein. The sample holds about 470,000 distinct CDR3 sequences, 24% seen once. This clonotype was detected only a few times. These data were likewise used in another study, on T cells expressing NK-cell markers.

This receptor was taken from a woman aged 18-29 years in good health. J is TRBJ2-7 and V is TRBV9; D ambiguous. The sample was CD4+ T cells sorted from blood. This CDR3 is CASSVASSDYEQYF. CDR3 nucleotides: TGTGCCAGCAGCGTAGCTTCATCAGACTACGAGCAGTACTTC.